These T cell receptor beta chains were read from a single sample in a study of cytomegalovirus exposure and HLA in healthy donors. Here immunoSEQ multiplex PCR was the method, and the copy in TCRdb shows in-frame clones only, minus some. The table includes some 150,000 clones, around 74% detected once. Sequences were obtained from PBMCs. Receptor source: a female donor in good health and CMV-seronegative. CDR3s include the opening cysteine and the closing phenylalanine or tryptophan. A D gene is named only where the DNA matches it firmly. Some rows have no size entry. The others give once, few or many, or a class for an expanded clone.

j_call: TRBJ1-5; d_call: -; cdr3_length: 16; clone_size: -; v_call: TRBV10-2; cdr3_nt: TGCGCCAGCAGTGAGTACAGGGAAGGCAGCAATCAGCCCCAGCATTTT; cdr3_aa: CASSEYREGSNQPQHF
j_call: TRBJ1-1; d_call: TRBD1; cdr3_length: 14; clone_size: -; v_call: TRBV7-9; cdr3_nt: TGTGCCAGCAGCACAACACAGGGGGCTAATGAAGCTTTCTTT; cdr3_aa: CASSTTQGANEAFF
j_call: TRBJ2-3; d_call: TRBD2; cdr3_length: 17; clone_size: -; v_call: TRBV5-4; cdr3_nt: TGTGCCAGCAGCTTGGGCTTGGCGGGAGGGGCGACAGATACGCAGTATTTT; cdr3_aa: CASSLGLAGGATDTQYF
j_call: TRBJ1-2; d_call: TRBD1; cdr3_length: 15; clone_size: -; v_call: TRBV6-6; cdr3_nt: TGTGCCAGCAAAAAGCCCGGGACAGCAAACTATGGCTACACCTTC; cdr3_aa: CASKKPGTANYGYTF
j_call: TRBJ2-5; d_call: -; cdr3_length: 16; clone_size: few; v_call: TRBV7-9; cdr3_nt: TGTGCCAGCAGCTTAGAACTGAGTGGAGGGGTCGAGACCCAGTACTTC; cdr3_aa: CASSLELSGGVETQYF
j_call: TRBJ2-5; d_call: -; cdr3_length: 14; clone_size: -; v_call: TRBV5-4; cdr3_nt: TGTGCCAGCAGCCCCGGGACTTTCCAAGAGACCCAGTACTTC; cdr3_aa: CASSPGTFQETQYF
j_call: TRBJ1-1; d_call: -; cdr3_length: 15; clone_size: few; v_call: TRBV2; cdr3_nt: TGTGCCAGCAGTGAACGGGGACACCGGAACACTGAAGCTTTCTTT; cdr3_aa: CASSERGHRNTEAFF
j_call: TRBJ1-4; d_call: -; cdr3_length: 13; clone_size: -; v_call: TRBV19; cdr3_nt: TGTGCCAGTAGTACAGGGCTTAATGAAAAACTGTTTTTT; cdr3_aa: CASSTGLNEKLFF
j_call: TRBJ1-5; d_call: -; cdr3_length: 15; clone_size: -; v_call: TRBV10-3; cdr3_nt: TGTGCCATCAGCCCCGGACAGTATAGCAATCAGCCCCAGCATTTT; cdr3_aa: CAISPGQYSNQPQHF
j_call: TRBJ2-7; d_call: TRBD2; cdr3_length: 14; clone_size: few; v_call: TRBV7-3; cdr3_nt: TGTGCCAGCAGCCCGCGGACTAGCGGGTACGAGCAGTACTTC; cdr3_aa: CASSPRTSGYEQYF
j_call: TRBJ1-2; d_call: -; cdr3_length: 15; clone_size: -; v_call: TRBV5-1; cdr3_nt: TGCGCCAGCAGCTTTAGCAGGGGCTCTAACTATGGCTACACCTTC; cdr3_aa: CASSFSRGSNYGYTF
j_call: TRBJ2-3; d_call: TRBD2; cdr3_length: 18; clone_size: -; v_call: TRBV11-2; cdr3_nt: TGTGCCAGCAGCCCCTTTGCCGGGTCGGGAGGGTTCACAGATACGCAGTATTTT; cdr3_aa: CASSPFAGSGGFTDTQYF
j_call: TRBJ1-5; d_call: -; cdr3_length: 14; clone_size: -; v_call: TRBV18; cdr3_nt: TGTGCCAGCTCACCACAAGGGGCCAATCAGCCCCAGCATTTT; cdr3_aa: CASSPQGANQPQHF
j_call: TRBJ1-4; d_call: -; cdr3_length: 14; clone_size: -; v_call: TRBV28; cdr3_nt: TGTGCCAGCAGTCTCGGGACATGGGATGAAAAACTGTTTTTT; cdr3_aa: CASSLGTWDEKLFF
j_call: TRBJ2-1; d_call: TRBD2; cdr3_length: 21; clone_size: -; v_call: TRBV2; cdr3_nt: TGTGCCAGCAGTGATTCGAAGGAGCTAGCGGGAGGGCATCTTAGGTACAATGAGCAGTTCTTC; cdr3_aa: CASSDSKELAGGHLRYNEQFF
j_call: TRBJ2-7; d_call: -; cdr3_length: 14; clone_size: -; v_call: TRBV5-6; cdr3_nt: TGTGCCAGCAGCTTGTCTCCGGGGAGCCACGAGCAGTACTTC; cdr3_aa: CASSLSPGSHEQYF
j_call: TRBJ2-7; d_call: TRBD1; cdr3_length: 13; clone_size: -; v_call: TRBV30; cdr3_nt: TGTGCCTGGAGCCCGGCGACAGGGGTCGAGCAGTACTTC; cdr3_aa: CAWSPATGVEQYF
j_call: TRBJ2-7; d_call: TRBD2; cdr3_length: 16; clone_size: -; v_call: TRBV11-3; cdr3_nt: TGTGCCAGCAGCCGGGGGGTAGGCGGGCGACACTACGAGCAGTACTTC; cdr3_aa: CASSRGVGGRHYEQYF
j_call: TRBJ2-3; d_call: -; cdr3_length: 16; clone_size: -; v_call: TRBV5-5; cdr3_nt: TGTGCCAGCAGCTTGGGGACAGCCATGAGCACAGATACGCAGTATTTT; cdr3_aa: CASSLGTAMSTDTQYF
j_call: TRBJ2-1; d_call: -; cdr3_length: 16; clone_size: -; v_call: TRBV9; cdr3_nt: TGTGCCAGCAGCGTAGAATTGGTCGGCTCCTACAATGAGCAGTTCTTC; cdr3_aa: CASSVELVGSYNEQFF
j_call: TRBJ2-5; d_call: -; cdr3_length: 13; clone_size: -; v_call: TRBV6-1; cdr3_nt: TGTGCCAGCAGAGAGTGGCAGGTCGTGACCCAGTACTTC; cdr3_aa: CASREWQVVTQYF
j_call: TRBJ1-5; d_call: TRBD1; cdr3_length: 16; clone_size: -; v_call: TRBV13; cdr3_nt: TGTGCCAGCAGCTTAGGCAGGGGGAATGGTAATCAGCCCCAGCATTTT; cdr3_aa: CASSLGRGNGNQPQHF
j_call: TRBJ1-4; d_call: -; cdr3_length: 12; clone_size: -; v_call: TRBV6-6; cdr3_nt: TGCGCCAGCACCCAGGGTAATGGAAAACTGTTTTTT; cdr3_aa: CASTQGNGKLFF
j_call: TRBJ1-4; d_call: -; cdr3_length: 13; clone_size: -; v_call: TRBV9; cdr3_nt: TGTGCCAGCAGCGTCGACAGTGGCGAAAAACTGTTTTTT; cdr3_aa: CASSVDSGEKLFF
j_call: TRBJ2-5; d_call: -; cdr3_length: 14; clone_size: -; v_call: TRBV5-1; cdr3_nt: TGCGCCAGCAGCCACGTGACTAGCCAAGAGACCCAGTACTTC; cdr3_aa: CASSHVTSQETQYF
j_call: TRBJ1-1; d_call: TRBD1; cdr3_length: 14; clone_size: -; v_call: TRBV19; cdr3_nt: TGTGCCAGTAGTATTGGGGACAGGAACACTGAAGCTTTCTTT; cdr3_aa: CASSIGDRNTEAFF
j_call: TRBJ1-1; d_call: TRBD1; cdr3_length: 14; clone_size: -; v_call: TRBV2; cdr3_nt: TGTGCCAGCACCCTAGACAGGGGGGGCACTGAAGCTTTCTTT; cdr3_aa: CASTLDRGGTEAFF
j_call: TRBJ1-1; d_call: TRBD1; cdr3_length: 16; clone_size: -; v_call: TRBV9; cdr3_nt: TGTGCCAGCAGCCGAGAGGGGGCTACAATAAACACTGAAGCTTTCTTT; cdr3_aa: CASSREGATINTEAFF
j_call: TRBJ2-1; d_call: TRBD2; cdr3_length: 13; clone_size: -; v_call: TRBV29-1; cdr3_nt: TGCAGCGTTGAAACTAGCGGATACAATGAGCAGTTCTTC; cdr3_aa: CSVETSGYNEQFF